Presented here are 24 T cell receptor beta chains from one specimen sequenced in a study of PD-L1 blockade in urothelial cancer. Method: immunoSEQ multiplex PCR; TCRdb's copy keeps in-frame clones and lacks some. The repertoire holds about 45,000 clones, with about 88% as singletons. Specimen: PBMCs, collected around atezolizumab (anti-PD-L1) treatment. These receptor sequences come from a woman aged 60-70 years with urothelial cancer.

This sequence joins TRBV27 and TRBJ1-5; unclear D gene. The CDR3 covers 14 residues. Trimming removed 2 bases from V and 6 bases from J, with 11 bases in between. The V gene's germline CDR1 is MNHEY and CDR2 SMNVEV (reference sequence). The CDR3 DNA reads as TGTGCCAGCAGTTTAGAGTTCCGGGTTCAGCCCCAGCATTTT. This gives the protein CASSLEFRVQPQHF.

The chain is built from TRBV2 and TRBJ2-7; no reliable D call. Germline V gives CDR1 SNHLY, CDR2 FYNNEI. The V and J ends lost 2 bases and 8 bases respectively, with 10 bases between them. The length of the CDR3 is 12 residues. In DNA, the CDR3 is TGTGCCAGCAGTGAATATAAAACTAAGCAGTACTTC. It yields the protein CASSEYKTKQYF.

CDR3 loop: CASSLGQGNTGELFF. Written as DNA, the CDR3 is TGTGCCAGCAGCTTAGGACAGGGAAACACCGGGGAGCTGTTTTTT. The V gene is TRBV6-6, the J gene TRBJ2-2, with 8 nucleotides matching TRBD1. From germline, CDR1 is MNHNY and CDR2 SVGAGI (reference sequence). V dropped 6 bases and J dropped 2; count of bases not matched to a gene: 5. The CDR3 has 15 residues.

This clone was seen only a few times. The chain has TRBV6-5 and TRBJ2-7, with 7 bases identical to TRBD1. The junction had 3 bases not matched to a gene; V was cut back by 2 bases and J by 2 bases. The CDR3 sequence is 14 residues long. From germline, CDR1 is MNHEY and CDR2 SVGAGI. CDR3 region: CASSYRGQTYEQYF. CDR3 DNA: TGTGCCAGCAGTTACAGGGGGCAGACCTACGAGCAGTACTTC.

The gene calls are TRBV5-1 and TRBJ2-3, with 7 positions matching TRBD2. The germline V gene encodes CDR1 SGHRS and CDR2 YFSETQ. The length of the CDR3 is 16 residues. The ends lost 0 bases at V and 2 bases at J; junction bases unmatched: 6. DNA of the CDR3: TGCGCCAGCAGCTTGGCTAGCGGAACTAACACAGATACGCAGTATTTT. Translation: CASSLASGTNTDTQYF.

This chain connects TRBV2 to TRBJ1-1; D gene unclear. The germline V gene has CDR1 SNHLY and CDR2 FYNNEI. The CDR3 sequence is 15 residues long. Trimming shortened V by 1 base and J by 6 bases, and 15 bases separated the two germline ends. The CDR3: CASSEGLWADAEAFF. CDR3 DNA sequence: TGTGCCAGCAGTGAAGGTCTGTGGGCCGATGCTGAAGCTTTCTTT. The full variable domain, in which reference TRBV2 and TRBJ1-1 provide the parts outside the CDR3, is EPEVTQTPSHQVTQMGQEVILRCVPISNHLYFYWYRQILGQKVEFLVSFYNNEISEKSEIFDDQFSVERPDGSNFTLKIRSTKLEDSAMYFCASSEGLWADAEAFFGQGTRLTVV.

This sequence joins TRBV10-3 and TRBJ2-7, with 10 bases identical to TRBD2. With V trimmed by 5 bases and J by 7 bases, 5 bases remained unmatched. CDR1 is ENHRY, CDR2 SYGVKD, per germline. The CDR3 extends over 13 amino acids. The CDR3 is CAISSGRAWEQYF. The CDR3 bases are TGTGCCATCAGTAGCGGGAGGGCGTGGGAGCAGTACTTC.

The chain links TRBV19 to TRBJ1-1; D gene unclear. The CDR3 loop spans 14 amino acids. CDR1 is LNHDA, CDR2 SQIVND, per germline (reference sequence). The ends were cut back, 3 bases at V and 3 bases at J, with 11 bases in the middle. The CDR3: CASSMGYGDTEAFF. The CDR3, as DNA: TGTGCCAGTAGTATGGGCTACGGGGACACTGAAGCTTTCTTT. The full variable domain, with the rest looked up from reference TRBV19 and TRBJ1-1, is DGGITQSPKYLFRKEGQNVTLSCEQNLNHDAMYWYRQDPGQGLRLIYYSQIVNDFQKGDIAEGYSVSREKKESFPLTVTSAQKNPTAFYLCASSMGYGDTEAFFGQGTRLTVV.

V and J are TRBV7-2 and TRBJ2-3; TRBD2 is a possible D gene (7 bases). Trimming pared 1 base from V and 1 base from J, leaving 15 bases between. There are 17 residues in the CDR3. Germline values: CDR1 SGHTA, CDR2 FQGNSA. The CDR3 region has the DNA TGTGCCAGCAGCTTAGTTCGAGGGGGGGTGGGCACAGATACGCAGTATTTT. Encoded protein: CASSLVRGGVGTDTQYF.

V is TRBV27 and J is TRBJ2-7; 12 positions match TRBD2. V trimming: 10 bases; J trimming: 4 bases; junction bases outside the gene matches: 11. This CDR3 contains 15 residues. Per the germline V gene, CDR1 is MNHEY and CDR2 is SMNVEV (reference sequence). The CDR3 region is CATGLGLAGRYEQYF. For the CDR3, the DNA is TGTGCCACCGGGTTAGGACTAGCGGGGAGATACGAGCAGTACTTC.

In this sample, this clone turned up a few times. This chain's CDR3 is CSVEDWNSLRGGELFF. CDR3 nucleotides: TGCAGCGTTGAAGATTGGAACAGTTTAAGAGGGGGGGAGCTGTTTTTT. The chain recombines TRBV29-1 with TRBJ2-2; possibly TRBD2 for D (5 bases). The CDR3 is 16 amino acids. CDR1 SQVTM and CDR2 ANQGSEA come from the germline V gene. Trimming cost V 0 bases and J 8 bases, with 19 bases left between them.

CDR3 DNA sequence: TGTGCCAGCAGCTTAAGAGCGGGACTCCACAATGAGCAGTTCTTC. Its translation is CASSLRAGLHNEQFF. The chain couples TRBV7-2 to TRBJ2-1, with 7 bases that match TRBD2. This CDR3 contains 15 residues. Germline V gives CDR1 SGHTA, CDR2 FQGNSA. The ends lost 2 bases at V and 5 bases at J; junction bases unmatched: 6. Complete variable domain (other parts from reference TRBV7-2 and TRBJ2-1): GAGVSQSPSNKVTEKGKDVELRCDPISGHTALYWYRQSLGQGLEFLIYFQGNSAPDKSGLPSDRFSAERTGGSVSTLTIQRTQQEDSAVYLCASSLRAGLHNEQFFGPGTRLTVL.

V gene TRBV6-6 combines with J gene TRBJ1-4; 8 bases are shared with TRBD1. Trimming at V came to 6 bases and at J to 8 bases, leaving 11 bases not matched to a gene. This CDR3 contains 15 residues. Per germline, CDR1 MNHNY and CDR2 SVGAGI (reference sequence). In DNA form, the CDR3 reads TGTGCCAGCAGGGAACCAGGGGGCGCCGACGAAAAACTGTTTTTT. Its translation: CASREPGGADEKLFF.

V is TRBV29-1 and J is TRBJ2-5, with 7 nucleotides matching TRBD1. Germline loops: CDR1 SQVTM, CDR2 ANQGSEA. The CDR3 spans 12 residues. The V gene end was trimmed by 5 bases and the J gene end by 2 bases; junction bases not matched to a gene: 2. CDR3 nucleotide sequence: TGCAGCGTTAGGGGGCAGCAAGAGACCCAGTACTTC. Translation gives CSVRGQQETQYF.

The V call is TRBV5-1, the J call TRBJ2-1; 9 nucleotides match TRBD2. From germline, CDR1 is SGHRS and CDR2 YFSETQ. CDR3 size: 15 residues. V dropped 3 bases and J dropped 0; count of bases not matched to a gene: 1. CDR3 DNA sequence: TGCGCCAGCAGCTCAGCGGGAGGCTCCTACAATGAGCAGTTCTTC. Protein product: CASSSAGGSYNEQFF.

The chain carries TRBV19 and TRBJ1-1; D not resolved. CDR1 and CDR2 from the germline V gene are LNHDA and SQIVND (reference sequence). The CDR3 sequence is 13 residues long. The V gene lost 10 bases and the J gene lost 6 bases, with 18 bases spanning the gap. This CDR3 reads CATARAFSSEAFF. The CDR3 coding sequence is TGTGCCACCGCGAGGGCGTTCAGCTCTGAAGCTTTCTTT.

In DNA, the CDR3 is TGTGCCAGCAGCCCCCACAGGGGTAATTCACCCCTCCACTTT. Its translation is CASSPHRGNSPLHF. The rearrangement joins TRBV11-2 to TRBJ1-6, with TRBD1 identical over 7 bases. The CDR3 loop spans 14 amino acids. The germline V gene has CDR1 SGHAT and CDR2 FQNNGV. Losses at the gene ends were 5 bases for V and 6 bases for J; bases not matched to a gene: 4.

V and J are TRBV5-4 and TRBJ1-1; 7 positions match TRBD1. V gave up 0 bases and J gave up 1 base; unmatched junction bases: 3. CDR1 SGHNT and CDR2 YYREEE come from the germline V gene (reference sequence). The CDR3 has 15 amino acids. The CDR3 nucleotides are TGTGCCAGCAGCTTGGGGACAGGATGGAACACTGAAGCTTTCTTT. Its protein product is CASSLGTGWNTEAFF.

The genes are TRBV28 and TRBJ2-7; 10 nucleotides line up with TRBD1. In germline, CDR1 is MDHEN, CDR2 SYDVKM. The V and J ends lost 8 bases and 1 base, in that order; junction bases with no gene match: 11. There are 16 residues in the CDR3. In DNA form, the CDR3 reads TGTGCCAGCTGGTCCGGGGTGGGACAGGGGTCCTACGAGCAGTACTTC. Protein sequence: CASWSGVGQGSYEQYF.

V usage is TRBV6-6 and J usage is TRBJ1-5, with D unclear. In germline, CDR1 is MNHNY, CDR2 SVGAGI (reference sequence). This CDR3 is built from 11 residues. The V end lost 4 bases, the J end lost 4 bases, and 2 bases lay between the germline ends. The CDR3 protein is CASSSNQPQHF. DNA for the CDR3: TGTGCCAGCAGTTCGAATCAGCCCCAGCATTTT.

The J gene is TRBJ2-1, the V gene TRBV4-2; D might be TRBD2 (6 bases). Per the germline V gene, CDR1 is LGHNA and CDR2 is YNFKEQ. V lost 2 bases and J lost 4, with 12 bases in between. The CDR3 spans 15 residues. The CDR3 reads CASSQPGVPYNEQFF. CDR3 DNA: TGTGCCAGCAGCCAACCGGGGGTCCCTTACAATGAGCAGTTCTTC.

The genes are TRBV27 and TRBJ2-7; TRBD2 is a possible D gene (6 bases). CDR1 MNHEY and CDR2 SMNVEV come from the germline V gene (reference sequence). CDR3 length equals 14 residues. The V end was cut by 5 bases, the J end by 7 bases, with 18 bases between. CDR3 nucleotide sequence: TGTGCCAGCAGTCCAAAGCGGGCCCGGAGGGAGCAGTACTTC. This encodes CASSPKRARREQYF.

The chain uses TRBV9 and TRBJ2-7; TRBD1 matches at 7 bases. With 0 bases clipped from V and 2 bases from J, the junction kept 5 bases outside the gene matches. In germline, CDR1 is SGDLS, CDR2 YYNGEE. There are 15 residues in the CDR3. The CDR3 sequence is CASSVGGGSAYEQYF. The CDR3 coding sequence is TGTGCCAGCAGCGTAGGAGGGGGCTCGGCCTACGAGCAGTACTTC.

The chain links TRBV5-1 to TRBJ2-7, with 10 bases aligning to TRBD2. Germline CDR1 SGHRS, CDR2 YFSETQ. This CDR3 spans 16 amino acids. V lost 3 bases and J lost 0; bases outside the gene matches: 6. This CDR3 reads CASSYTGTSASYEQYF. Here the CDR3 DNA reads TGCGCCAGCAGCTACACCGGGACTAGCGCCTCCTACGAGCAGTACTTC.